This T cell receptor beta chain was retrieved from a study of T-cell memory formation after mild COVID-19. Constant-segment primers were used for 5'RACE, and the resulting TCR alpha and TCR beta cDNA libraries carried sample barcodes and UMIs. A single record per CDR3 protein comes from TCRdb applying MiXCR to the 5' RACE reads. This sample carries some 13,000 distinct CDR3 sequences, around 11% of them seen once, and the ten largest clones take under 50%. Germline loops: CDR1 SGHVS, CDR2 FQNEAQ. The CDR3 covers 17 residues. Worth noting for this clonotype: Its specificity is unknown. Just one base apart from a much larger clone, this may be a read error.

Overall study results and limits: CD4/CD8 balance characterized clones contracting day 15 to 85, and CD4+ skew characterized later expanders. The pre-infection memory compartment contained some responding clones, suggesting cross-reactive memory joined.

The chain combines TRBV7-8 with TRBJ2-7; 8 bases fit TRBD1. The sequenced material came from PBMCs or a T cell subset sorted from them (not recorded which). The receptor was isolated from an adult woman who had mild COVID-19 (a few samples of this study predate the infection). Cell type and time point are not known. CDR3 sequence (DNA): TGTGCCGGCAGCTTATCAGAAACCGGGACAGGACGCTACGAGCAGTACTTC. Its translation: CAGSLSETGTGRYEQYF.